This T cell receptor beta chain was sequenced for a study of cytomegalovirus exposure and HLA in healthy donors. Study results and limitations: A subsequent analysis found that TCR clusters from the first cohort also tended to co-occur in the 120 validation repertoires, with 90% to 95% of cluster scores above 0.

After removal of 4 bases from V and 2 bases from J, the junction contained 8 bases not matched to a gene. Germline V gene sequence: CDR1 MNHNY, CDR2 SVGAGI (reference sequence). This CDR3 comprises 15 residues. A note on this clone: Its antigen is not identified.

The assay was immunoSEQ multiplex PCR, and TCRdb's table has in-frame clones only and misses some. The table shows hundreds of thousands of clones, with around 91% occurring only once. The source is a woman under 40 in good health and CMV-seronegative. This sequence joins TRBV6-6 and TRBJ2-7; TRBD1 aligns across 7 bases. The sequencing input was PBMCs. This CDR3 reads CASSSDRTGAYEQYF. DNA for the CDR3: TGTGCCAGCAGTTCGGACAGAACAGGGGCCTACGAGCAGTACTTC.